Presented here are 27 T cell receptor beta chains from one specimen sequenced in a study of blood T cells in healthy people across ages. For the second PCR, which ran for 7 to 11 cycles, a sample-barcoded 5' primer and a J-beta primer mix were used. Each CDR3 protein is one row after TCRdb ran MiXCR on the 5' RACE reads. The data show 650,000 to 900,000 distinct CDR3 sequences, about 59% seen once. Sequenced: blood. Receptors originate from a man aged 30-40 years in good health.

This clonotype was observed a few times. The CDR3 region is CASSTGQGNQPQHF. CDR3 in DNA: TGTGCCAGCAGTACCGGACAGGGCAATCAGCCCCAGCATTTT. The chain is built from TRBV6-1 and TRBJ1-5; 7 nucleotides agree with TRBD1. CDR1 MNHNS and CDR2 SASEGT come from the germline V gene. The CDR3 sequence is 14 residues long. J lost 2 bases, V lost 5 bases, and 3 bases had no gene match.

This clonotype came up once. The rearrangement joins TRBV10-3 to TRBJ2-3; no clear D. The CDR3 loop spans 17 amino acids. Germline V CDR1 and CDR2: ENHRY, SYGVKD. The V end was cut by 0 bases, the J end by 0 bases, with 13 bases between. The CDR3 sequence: CAISESWSQPSTDTQYF. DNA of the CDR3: TGTGCCATCAGTGAGTCTTGGAGTCAGCCTAGCACAGATACGCAGTATTTT.

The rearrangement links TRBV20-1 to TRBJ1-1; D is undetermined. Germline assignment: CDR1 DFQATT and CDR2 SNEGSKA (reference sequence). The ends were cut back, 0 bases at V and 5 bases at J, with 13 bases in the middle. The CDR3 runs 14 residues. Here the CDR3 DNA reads TGCAGTGCTAGAGATATCGACTTGAGGACTGAAGCTTTCTTT. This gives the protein CSARDIDLRTEAFF.

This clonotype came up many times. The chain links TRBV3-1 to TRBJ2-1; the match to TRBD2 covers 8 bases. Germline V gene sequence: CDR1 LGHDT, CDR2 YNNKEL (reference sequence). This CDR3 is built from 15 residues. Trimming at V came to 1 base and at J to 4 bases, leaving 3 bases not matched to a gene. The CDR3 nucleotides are TGTGCCAGCAGCCAAGGGAGCGGGGGTTACAATGAGCAGTTCTTC. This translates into CASSQGSGGYNEQFF.

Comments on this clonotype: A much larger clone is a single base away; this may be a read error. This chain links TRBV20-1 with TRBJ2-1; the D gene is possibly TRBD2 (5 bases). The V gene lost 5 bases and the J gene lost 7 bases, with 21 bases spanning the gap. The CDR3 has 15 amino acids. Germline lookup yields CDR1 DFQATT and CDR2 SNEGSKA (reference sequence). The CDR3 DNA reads TGCAGTGCTCCCGAGGCGGGTCGTTATCAGAATGAGCAGTTCTTC. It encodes CSAPEAGRYQNEQFF.

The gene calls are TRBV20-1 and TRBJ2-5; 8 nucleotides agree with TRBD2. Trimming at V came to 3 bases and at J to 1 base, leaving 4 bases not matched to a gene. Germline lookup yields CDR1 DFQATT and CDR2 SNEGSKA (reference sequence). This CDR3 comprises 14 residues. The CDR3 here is CSARAGTSQETQYF. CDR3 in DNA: TGCAGTGCTAGGGCCGGGACTAGCCAAGAGACCCAGTACTTC.

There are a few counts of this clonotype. The CDR3 is CASSLRESSYNSPLHF. CDR3 nucleotide sequence: TGTGCCAGCAGCTTGAGGGAGAGCTCCTATAATTCACCCCTCCACTTT. J is TRBJ1-6 and V is TRBV7-9; no clear D gene. CDR3 size: 16 residues. The V end was cut by 3 bases, the J end by 0 bases, with 9 bases between. In germline, CDR1 is SEHNR, CDR2 FQNEAQ (reference sequence).

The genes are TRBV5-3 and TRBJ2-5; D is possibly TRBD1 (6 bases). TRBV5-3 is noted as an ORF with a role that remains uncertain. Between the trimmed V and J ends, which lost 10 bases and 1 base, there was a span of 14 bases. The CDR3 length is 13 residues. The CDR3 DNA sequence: TGTGCCTCACCGGGACATATCCAAGAGACCCAGTACTTC. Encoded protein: CASPGHIQETQYF.

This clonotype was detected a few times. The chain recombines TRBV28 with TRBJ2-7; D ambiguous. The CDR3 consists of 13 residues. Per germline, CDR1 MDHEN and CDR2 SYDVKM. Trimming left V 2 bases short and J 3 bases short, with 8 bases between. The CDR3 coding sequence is TGTGCCAGCAGTTTAGACGGAGACTACGAGCAGTACTTC. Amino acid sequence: CASSLDGDYEQYF.

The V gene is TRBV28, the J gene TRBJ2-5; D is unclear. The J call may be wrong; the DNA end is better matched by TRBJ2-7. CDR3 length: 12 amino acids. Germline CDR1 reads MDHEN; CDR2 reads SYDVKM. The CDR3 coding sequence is TGTGCCAGTCAGGAAGTCCCCTACGAGCAGTACTTC. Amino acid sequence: CASQEVPYEQYF.

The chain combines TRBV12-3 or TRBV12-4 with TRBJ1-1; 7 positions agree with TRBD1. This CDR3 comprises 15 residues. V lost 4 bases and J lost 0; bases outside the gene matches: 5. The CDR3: CASSSRDRMNTEAFF. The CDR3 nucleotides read TGTGCCAGCAGTTCCCGGGACAGAATGAACACTGAAGCTTTCTTT.

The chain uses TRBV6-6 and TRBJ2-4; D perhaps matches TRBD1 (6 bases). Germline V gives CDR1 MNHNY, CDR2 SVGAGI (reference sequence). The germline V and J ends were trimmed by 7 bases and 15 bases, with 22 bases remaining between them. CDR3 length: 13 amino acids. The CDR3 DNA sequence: TGTGCCAGCATTCCGACGGGCAGGGGCCGCGGGTACTTC. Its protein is CASIPTGRGRGYF.

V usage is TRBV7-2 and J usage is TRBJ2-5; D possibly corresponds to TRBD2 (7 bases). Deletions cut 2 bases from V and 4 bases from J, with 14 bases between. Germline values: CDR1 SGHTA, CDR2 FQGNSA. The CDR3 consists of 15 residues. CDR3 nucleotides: TGTGCCAGCAGCTTACATGCGGGGGCAGGAGAGACCCAGTACTTC. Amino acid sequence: CASSLHAGAGETQYF.

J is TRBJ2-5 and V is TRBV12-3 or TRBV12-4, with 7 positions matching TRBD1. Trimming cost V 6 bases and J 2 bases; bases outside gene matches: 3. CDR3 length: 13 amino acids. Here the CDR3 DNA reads TGTGCCAGCAGAGGACAGGCTCAAGAGACCCAGTACTTC. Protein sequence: CASRGQAQETQYF.

CDR3 DNA: TGTGCCAGCAGCTACCCCGGGACAGGGAACCTCGAGCAGTACTTC. The encoded protein is CASSYPGTGNLEQYF. The chain carries TRBV7-9 and TRBJ2-4; 9 bases align to TRBD1. The last part of the DNA fits TRBJ2-7 better; the J call may be wrong. Per the germline V gene, CDR1 is SEHNR and CDR2 is FQNEAQ (reference sequence). CDR3 length: 15 residues.

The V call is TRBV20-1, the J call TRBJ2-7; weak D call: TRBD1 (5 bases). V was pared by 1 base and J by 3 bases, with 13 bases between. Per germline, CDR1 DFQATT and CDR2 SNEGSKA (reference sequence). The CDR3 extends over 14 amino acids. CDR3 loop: CSARGRTLIYEQYF. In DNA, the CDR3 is TGCAGTGCTAGAGGCCGGACATTAATCTACGAGCAGTACTTC.

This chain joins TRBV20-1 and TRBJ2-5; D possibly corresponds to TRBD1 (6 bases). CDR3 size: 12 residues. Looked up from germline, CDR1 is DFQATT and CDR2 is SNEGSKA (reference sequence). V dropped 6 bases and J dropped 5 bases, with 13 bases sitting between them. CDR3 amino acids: CSAGQGQETQYF. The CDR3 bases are TGCAGTGCCGGGCAGGGGCAGGAGACCCAGTACTTC.

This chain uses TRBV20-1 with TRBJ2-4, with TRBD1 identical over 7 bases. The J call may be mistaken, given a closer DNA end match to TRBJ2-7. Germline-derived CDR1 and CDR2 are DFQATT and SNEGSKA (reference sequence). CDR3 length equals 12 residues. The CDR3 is CSAERGQYEQYF. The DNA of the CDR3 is TGCAGTGCTGAGAGGGGGCAATACGAGCAGTACTTC.

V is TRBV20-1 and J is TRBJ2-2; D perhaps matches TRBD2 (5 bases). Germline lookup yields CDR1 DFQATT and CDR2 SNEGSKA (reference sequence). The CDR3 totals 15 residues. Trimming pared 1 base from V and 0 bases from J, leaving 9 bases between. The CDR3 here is CSARGGNANTGELFF. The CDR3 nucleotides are TGCAGTGCTAGAGGAGGGAACGCGAACACCGGGGAGCTGTTTTTT.

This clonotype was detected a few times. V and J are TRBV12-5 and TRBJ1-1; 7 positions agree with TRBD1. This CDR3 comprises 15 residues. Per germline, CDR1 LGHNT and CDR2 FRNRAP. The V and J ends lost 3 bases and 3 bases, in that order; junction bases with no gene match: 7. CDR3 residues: CASGLWTGLDTEAFF. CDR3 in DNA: TGTGCTAGTGGTTTATGGACAGGCTTGGACACTGAAGCTTTCTTT.

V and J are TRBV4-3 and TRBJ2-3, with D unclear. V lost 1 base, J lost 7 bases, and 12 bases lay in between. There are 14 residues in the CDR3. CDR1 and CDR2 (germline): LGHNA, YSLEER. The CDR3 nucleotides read TGCGCCAGCAGCCAAGTGGGCCTGGGAAATACGCAGTATTTT. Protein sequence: CASSQVGLGNTQYF.

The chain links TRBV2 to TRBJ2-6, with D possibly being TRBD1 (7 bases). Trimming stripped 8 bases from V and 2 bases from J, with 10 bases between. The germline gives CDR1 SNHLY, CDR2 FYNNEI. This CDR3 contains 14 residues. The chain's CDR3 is CASLRGAGANVLTF. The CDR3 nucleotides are TGTGCCAGCCTCAGGGGGGCTGGGGCCAACGTCCTGACTTTC. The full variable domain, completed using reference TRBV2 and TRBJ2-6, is EPEVTQTPSHQVTQMGQEVILRCVPISNHLYFYWYRQILGQKVEFLVSFYNNEISEKSEIFDDQFSVERPDGSNFTLKIRSTKLEDSAMYFCASLRGAGANVLTFGAGSRLTVL.

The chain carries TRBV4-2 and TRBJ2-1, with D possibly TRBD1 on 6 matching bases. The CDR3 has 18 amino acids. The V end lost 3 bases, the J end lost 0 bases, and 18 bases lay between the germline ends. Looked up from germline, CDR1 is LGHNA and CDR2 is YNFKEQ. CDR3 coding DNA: TGTGCCAGCAGCCAGGTATGGACAGACACCATCTCCTACAATGAGCAGTTCTTC. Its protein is CASSQVWTDTISYNEQFF.

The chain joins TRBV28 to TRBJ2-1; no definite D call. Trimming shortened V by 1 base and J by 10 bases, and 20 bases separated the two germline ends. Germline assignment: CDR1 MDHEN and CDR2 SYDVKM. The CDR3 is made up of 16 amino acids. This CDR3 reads CASSLYPQTRLGEQFF. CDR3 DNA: TGTGCCAGCAGTTTATATCCCCAGACACGGTTGGGCGAGCAGTTCTTC.

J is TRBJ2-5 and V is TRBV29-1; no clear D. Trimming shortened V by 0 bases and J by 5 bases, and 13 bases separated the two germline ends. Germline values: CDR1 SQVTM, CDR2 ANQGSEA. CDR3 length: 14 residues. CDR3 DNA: TGCAGCGTTGAAGATTACGGGCGTCAGGAGACCCAGTACTTC. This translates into CSVEDYGRQETQYF.

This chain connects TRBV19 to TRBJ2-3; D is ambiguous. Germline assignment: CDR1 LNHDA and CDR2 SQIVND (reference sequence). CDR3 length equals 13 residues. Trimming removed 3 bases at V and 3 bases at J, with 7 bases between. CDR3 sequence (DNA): TGTGCCAGTAGTATGGCCGTTACAGATACGCAGTATTTT. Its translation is CASSMAVTDTQYF. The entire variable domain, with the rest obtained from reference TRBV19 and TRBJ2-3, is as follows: DGGITQSPKYLFRKEGQNVTLSCEQNLNHDAMYWYRQDPGQGLRLIYYSQIVNDFQKGDIAEGYSVSREKKESFPLTVTSAQKNPTAFYLCASSMAVTDTQYFGPGTRLTVL.

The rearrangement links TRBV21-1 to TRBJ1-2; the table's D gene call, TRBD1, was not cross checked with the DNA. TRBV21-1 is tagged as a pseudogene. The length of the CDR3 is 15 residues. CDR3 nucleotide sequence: TGTGCCAGCAGCCTAAGGGACAGAACTAACTATGGCTACACCTTC. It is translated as CASSLRDRTNYGYTF.